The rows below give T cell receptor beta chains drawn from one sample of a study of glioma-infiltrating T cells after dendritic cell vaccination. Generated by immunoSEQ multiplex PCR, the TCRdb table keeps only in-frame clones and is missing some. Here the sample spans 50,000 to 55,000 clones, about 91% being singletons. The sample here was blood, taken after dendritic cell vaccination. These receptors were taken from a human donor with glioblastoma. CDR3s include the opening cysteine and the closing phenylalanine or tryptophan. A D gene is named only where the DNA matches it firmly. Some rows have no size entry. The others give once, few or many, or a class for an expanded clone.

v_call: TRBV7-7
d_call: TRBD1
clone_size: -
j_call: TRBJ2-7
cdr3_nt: TGTGCTAGCAGCGCGGGACAGGGCGACGACGAGCAGTACTTC
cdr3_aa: CASSAGQGDDEQYF

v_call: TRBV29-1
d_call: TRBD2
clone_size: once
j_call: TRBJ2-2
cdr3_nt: TGCGCGGCGGGAGTGAACACCGGGGAGCTGTTTTTT
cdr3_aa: CAAGVNTGELFF

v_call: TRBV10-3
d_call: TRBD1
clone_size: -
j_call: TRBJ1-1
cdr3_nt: TGTGCCATTCTTGAACAGGGGGCCTCTAAAGCTTTCTTT
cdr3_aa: CAILEQGASKAFF

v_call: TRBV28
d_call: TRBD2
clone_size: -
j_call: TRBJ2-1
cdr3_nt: TGTGCCAGCAGCCTCTTACGGGGTCCAGCGGGAGGTGGTGAGCAGTTCTTC
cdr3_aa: CASSLLRGPAGGGEQFF

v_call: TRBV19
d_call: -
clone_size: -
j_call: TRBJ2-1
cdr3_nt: TGTGCCAGTAGTATTAGAAATGAGCAGTTCTTC
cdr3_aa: CASSIRNEQFF

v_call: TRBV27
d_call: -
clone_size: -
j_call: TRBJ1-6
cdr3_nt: TGTGCCAGCAGTACATCGACAGGAATCTATAATTCACCCCTCCACTTT
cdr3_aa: CASSTSTGIYNSPLHF

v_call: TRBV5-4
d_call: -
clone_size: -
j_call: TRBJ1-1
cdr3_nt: TGTGCCAGCGCAGCGATGAACACTGAAGCTTTCTTT
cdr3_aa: CASAAMNTEAFF

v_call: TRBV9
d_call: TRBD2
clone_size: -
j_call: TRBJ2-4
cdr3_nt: TGTGCCAGCAGCCCCTCTCCTGGAGGCGGGAGGGAGAACATTCAGTACTTC
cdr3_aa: CASSPSPGGGRENIQYF

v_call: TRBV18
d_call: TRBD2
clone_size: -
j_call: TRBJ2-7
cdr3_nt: TGTGCCAGCTCACCCGGGACTAGCTACGAGCAGTACTTC
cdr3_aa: CASSPGTSYEQYF

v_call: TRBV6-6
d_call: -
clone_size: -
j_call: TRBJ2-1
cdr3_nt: TGTGCCAGCAGTTACTGGCTAGTCGGGAATGAGCAGTTCTTC
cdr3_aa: CASSYWLVGNEQFF